This is a list of T cell receptor beta chains from one sample in a study of T-cell memory formation after mild COVID-19. TCRdb independently ran MiXCR on the 5' RACE reads; one entry per CDR3 protein. The data contain approximately 250,000 distinct CDR3 sequences, around 15% of them singletons. Material for sequencing was PBMCs or a T cell subset sorted from them (not recorded which). All receptors come from a man aged 18 to 30 who had mild COVID-19 (a few samples of this study predate the infection). Cell type and time point are not known. CDR3s leave out the opening cysteine and the closing phenylalanine or tryptophan. Expanded clones are given a class, and other clones once, few, many or no size at all.

size,V,J,CDR3
few,TRBV6-5,TRBJ2-5,ASSYFHKETQY
many,TRBV5-5,TRBJ1-2,ASSPWGTYGYT
.,TRBV6-6,TRBJ2-7,ASSSTGGWEQY
.,TRBV12-3/TRBV12-4,TRBJ2-3,ASSFPPGENTQY
.,TRBV5-1,TRBJ2-5,ASSSGLAGDQQETQY
many,TRBV10-3,TRBJ1-1,AISETGGTEAF
few,TRBV2,TRBJ1-1,ASRQGRNTEAF
.,TRBV29-1,TRBJ2-7,SVGSGEIYEQY
.,TRBV15,TRBJ2-2,ATSRGGGTGELF
many,TRBV20-1,TRBJ1-2,SASPGGYT
.,TRBV7-9,TRBJ1-4,ASSLALGGYEKLF
.,TRBV28,TRBJ1-5,ASSLSGIFSNQPQH
few,TRBV30,TRBJ1-4,AWGDRGNEKLF
.,TRBV4-3,TRBJ2-1,ASSQDGGYNEQF
.,TRBV20-1,TRBJ2-5,SAPEETQY
.,TRBV3-1,TRBJ2-5,ASSPFGLAAKETQY